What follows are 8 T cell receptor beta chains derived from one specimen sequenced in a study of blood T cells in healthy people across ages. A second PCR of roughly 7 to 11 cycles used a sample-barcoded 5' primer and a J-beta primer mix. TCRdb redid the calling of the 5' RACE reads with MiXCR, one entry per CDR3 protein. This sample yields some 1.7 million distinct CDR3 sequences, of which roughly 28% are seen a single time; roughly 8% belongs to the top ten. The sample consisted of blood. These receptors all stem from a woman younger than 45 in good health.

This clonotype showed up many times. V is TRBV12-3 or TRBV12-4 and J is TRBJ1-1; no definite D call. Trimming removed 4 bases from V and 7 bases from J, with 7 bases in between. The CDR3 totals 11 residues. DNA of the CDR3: TGTGCCAGCAGTTCTCGAGGTGAAGCTTTCTTT. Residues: CASSSRGEAFF.

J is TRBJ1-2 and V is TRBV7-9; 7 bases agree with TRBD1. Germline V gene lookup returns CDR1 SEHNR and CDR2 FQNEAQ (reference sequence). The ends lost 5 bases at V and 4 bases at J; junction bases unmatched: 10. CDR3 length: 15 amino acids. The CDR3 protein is CASSQSGQISYGYTF. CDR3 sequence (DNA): TGTGCCAGCAGCCAGTCGGGACAGATATCCTATGGCTACACCTTC.

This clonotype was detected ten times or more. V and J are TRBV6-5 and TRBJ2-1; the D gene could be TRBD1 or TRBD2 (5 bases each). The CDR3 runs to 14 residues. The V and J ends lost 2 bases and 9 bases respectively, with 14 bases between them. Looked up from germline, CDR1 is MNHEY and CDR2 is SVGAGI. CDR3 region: CASSYGGTSGEQFF. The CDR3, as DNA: TGTGCCAGCAGTTACGGGGGAACGTCCGGTGAGCAGTTCTTC.

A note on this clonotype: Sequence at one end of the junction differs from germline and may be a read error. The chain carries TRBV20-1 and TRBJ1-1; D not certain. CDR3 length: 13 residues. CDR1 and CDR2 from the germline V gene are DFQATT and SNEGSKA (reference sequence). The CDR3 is CSASHDQNTGAFF. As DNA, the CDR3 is TGCAGTGCTAGTCACGACCAAAACACTGGAGCTTTCTTT.

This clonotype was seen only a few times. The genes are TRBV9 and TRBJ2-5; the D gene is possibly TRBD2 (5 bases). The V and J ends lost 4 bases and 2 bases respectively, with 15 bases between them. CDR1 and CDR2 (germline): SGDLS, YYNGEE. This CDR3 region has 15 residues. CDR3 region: CASSPQSGLQETQYF. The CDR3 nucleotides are TGTGCCAGCAGCCCCCAGAGCGGCCTACAAGAGACCCAGTACTTC.

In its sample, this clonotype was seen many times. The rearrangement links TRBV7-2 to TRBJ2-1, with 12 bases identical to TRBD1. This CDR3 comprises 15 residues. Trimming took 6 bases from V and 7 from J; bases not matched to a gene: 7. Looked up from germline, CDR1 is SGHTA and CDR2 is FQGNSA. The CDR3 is CASRTGTGGRNEQFF. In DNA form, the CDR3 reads TGTGCCAGCAGGACCGGGACAGGGGGCCGGAATGAGCAGTTCTTC.

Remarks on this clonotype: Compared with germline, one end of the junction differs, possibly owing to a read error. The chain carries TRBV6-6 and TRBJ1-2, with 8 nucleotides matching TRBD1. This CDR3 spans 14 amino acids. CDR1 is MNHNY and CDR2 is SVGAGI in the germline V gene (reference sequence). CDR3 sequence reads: CASRSPGQGLGNTF. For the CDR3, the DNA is TGTGCCAGCAGGTCGCCCGGACAGGGACTTGGCAACACCTTC.

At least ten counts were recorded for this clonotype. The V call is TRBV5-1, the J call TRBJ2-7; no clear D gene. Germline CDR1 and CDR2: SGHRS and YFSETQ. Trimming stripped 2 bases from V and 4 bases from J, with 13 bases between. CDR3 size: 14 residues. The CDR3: CASSFGGAEYEQYF. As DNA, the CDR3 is TGCGCCAGCAGCTTTGGCGGAGCAGAGTACGAGCAGTACTTC.